Presented here are 6 T cell receptor beta chains from one specimen sequenced in a study of T cells after yellow fever vaccination. TCRdb recomputed calls from the 5' RACE reads with MiXCR, one row per CDR3 protein. The sample records fewer than 150,000 distinct CDR3 sequences, more than 6% being singletons. The starting material was CD4+ T cells sorted from PBMCs, obtained 5 days after the yellow fever booster vaccination. These receptor sequences come from a man in his thirties or forties who received the YFV17D yellow fever vaccine.

By sample share, this clonotype is medium-sized. The chain recombines TRBV20-1 with TRBJ2-4, with a tentative D call TRBD2 (5 bases). Germline V gene sequence: CDR1 DFQATT, CDR2 SNEGSKA (reference sequence). Trimming left V 5 bases short and J 3 bases short, with 8 bases between. The CDR3 covers 12 residues. Here the CDR3 DNA reads TGCAGTGCTCCCCGGGACAAAAACATTCAGTACTTC. Translating gives CSAPRDKNIQYF.

This clonotype has a count of ten or more. V and J are TRBV6-5 and TRBJ2-3; TRBD2 matches 7 bases. V was pared by 0 bases and J by 0 bases, with 3 bases of the junction left unmatched. The CDR3 consists of 16 residues. CDR1 is MNHEY, CDR2 SVGAGI, per germline. This chain's CDR3 is CASSYSSSGSTDTQYF. The CDR3 DNA reads as TGTGCCAGCAGTTACTCGAGTAGCGGGAGCACAGATACGCAGTATTTT.

This clonotype was seen many times. This sequence joins TRBV5-1 and TRBJ2-3; TRBD2 matches 10 bases. The CDR3 length is 13 residues. V lost 7 bases to trimming and J lost 5 bases; unmatched junction nucleotides: 4. Germline V gene data show CDR1 as SGHRS and CDR2 as YFSETQ. The chain's CDR3 is CASASGGGDTQYF. CDR3 DNA: TGCGCCAGCGCGAGCGGGGGGGGAGATACGCAGTATTTT.

This clonotype was seen many times. The chain has TRBV11-2 and TRBJ2-1; D remains unclear. The CDR3 is made up of 15 amino acids. Deletions cut 9 bases from V and 0 bases from J, with 15 bases between. CDR1 SGHAT and CDR2 FQNNGV come from the germline V gene. The CDR3 DNA reads TGTGCCAGTCGCGAGCCGGAGAGCTCCTACAATGAGCAGTTCTTC. Protein: CASREPESSYNEQFF. Full variable domain (missing parts from reference TRBV11-2 and TRBJ2-1): EAGVAQSPRYKIIEKRQSVAFWCNPISGHATLYWYQQILGQGPKLLIQFQNNGVVDDSQLPKDRFSAERLKGVDSTLKIQPAKLEDSAVYLCASREPESSYNEQFFGPGTRLTVL.

This clonotype came up many times. The chain uses TRBV28 and TRBJ1-6; weak D call: TRBD1 (5 bases). The CDR3 is 15 residues long. V gave up 6 bases and J gave up 7 bases, with 16 bases separating them. CDR1 and CDR2 (germline): MDHEN, SYDVKM. CDR3 residues: CASSPAGRRNSPLHF. The CDR3 DNA reads as TGTGCCAGCAGCCCAGCGGGGCGGAGGAATTCACCCCTCCACTTT.

This clonotype was detected ten times or more. The J gene is TRBJ2-7, the V gene TRBV5-6; the D is unclear. Germline V CDR1 and CDR2: SGHDT, YYEEEE. The germline V and J ends were trimmed by 0 bases and 2 bases, with 12 bases remaining between them. This CDR3 comprises 15 residues. The CDR3 reads CASSLGPPLAYEQYF. The CDR3 DNA reads as TGTGCCAGCAGCTTGGGTCCCCCGCTGGCCTACGAGCAGTACTTC.